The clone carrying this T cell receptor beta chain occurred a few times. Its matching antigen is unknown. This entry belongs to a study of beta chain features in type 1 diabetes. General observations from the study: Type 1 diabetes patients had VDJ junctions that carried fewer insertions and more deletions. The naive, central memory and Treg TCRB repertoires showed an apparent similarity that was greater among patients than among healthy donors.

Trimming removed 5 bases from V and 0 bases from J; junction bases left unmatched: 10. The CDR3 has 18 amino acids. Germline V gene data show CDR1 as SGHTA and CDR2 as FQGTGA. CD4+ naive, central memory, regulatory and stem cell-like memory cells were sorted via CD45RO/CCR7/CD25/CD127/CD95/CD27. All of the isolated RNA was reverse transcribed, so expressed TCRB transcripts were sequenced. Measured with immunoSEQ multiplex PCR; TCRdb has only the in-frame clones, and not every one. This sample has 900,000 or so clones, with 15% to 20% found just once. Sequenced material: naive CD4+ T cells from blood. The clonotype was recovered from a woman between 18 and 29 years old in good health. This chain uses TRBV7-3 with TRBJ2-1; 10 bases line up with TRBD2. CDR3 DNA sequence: TGTGCCAGCAGCATGCCAGCGGGAGGGCCGAGCTCCTACAATGAGCAGTTCTTC. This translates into CASSMPAGGPSSYNEQFF.